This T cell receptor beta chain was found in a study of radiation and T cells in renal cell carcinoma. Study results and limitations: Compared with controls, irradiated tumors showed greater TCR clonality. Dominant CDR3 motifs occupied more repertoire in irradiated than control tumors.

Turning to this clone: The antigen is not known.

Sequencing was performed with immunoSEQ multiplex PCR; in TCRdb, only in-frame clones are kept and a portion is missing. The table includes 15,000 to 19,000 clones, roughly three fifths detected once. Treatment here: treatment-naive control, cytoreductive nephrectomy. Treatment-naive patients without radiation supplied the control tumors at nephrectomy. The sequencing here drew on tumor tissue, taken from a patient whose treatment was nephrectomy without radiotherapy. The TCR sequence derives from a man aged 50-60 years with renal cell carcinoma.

Here the CDR3 DNA reads TGTGCCAGCAGCCAGGCTAGGCTAGCGGGGTTCAATGAGCAGTTCTTC. This translates into CASSQARLAGFNEQFF. The V gene is TRBV4-2, the J gene TRBJ2-1, with 9 bases matching TRBD2. This CDR3 comprises 16 residues. CDR1 LGHNA and CDR2 YNFKEQ come from the germline V gene. V trimming: 3 bases; J trimming: 6 bases; junction bases outside the gene matches: 9.